This T cell receptor beta chain was sequenced during a study of human T cells and chemical hapten exposure. Whole-study context: Each patch test put 0.01% DPC on the upper back, and results were read at 6 days.

The time point is: patch test 1, 2 weeks after DPC sensitization. Documented treatment: therapeutic diphenylcyclopropenone sensitization with weekly scalp DPC. Donors were 18 to 70-year-old alopecia patients suitable for DPC. Germline CDR1 and CDR2: SQVTM and ANQGSEA. The CDR3 totals 13 residues. The V gene lost 4 bases and the J gene lost 6 bases, with 15 bases spanning the gap. Each CDR3 protein gets one entry after TCRdb re-called the RACE reads with MiXCR. This sample has tens of thousands of distinct CDR3 sequences, with around 9.3% found just once. The chain has TRBV29-1 and TRBJ1-1, with unresolved D. This TCR derives from a woman aged 35 to 49 with alopecia areata. Some clones in this sample may be carry-over from other donors' samples. Sequencing was performed on whole blood, taken in connection with sensitization to the hapten diphenylcyclopropenone (DPC). CDR3 region: CSVAGRVGAEAFF. The DNA for the CDR3 is TGCAGCGTTGCTGGTAGGGTCGGCGCTGAAGCTTTCTTT.